One and the same sample provided the 25 T cell receptor beta chains below, sequenced in a study of OX40 agonist ivuxolimab in advanced cancers. Clones were read by immunoSEQ multiplex PCR, and TCRdb kept only the in-frame ones, dropping some. This sample yields tens of thousands of clones, of which around 84% are seen a single time; around 26% belongs to the top ten. The sample here was CD4+ or CD8+ T cells sorted from blood, taken in a trial of the OX40 agonist ivuxolimab. These receptors all come from an adult with an advanced solid tumor such as melanoma, head and neck, liver or kidney cancer.

This chain links TRBV6-5 with TRBJ1-1, with D unresolved. CDR1 and CDR2 from the germline V gene are MNHEY and SVGAGI. This CDR3 comprises 13 residues. Between the trimmed V and J ends, which lost 3 bases and 6 bases, there was a span of 11 bases. The CDR3 here is CASSYSGYAEAFF. Written as DNA, the CDR3 is TGTGCCAGCAGTTATAGCGGGTACGCTGAAGCTTTCTTT.

V and J are TRBV2 and TRBJ1-1; D not certain. The germline V gene has CDR1 SNHLY and CDR2 FYNNEI. Deletions cut 8 bases from V and 3 bases from J, with 16 bases between. This CDR3 is built from 14 residues. The CDR3 here is CASGEWSRDTEAFF. The CDR3, as DNA: TGTGCCAGCGGGGAATGGTCGAGGGACACTGAAGCTTTCTTT.

This chain uses TRBV5-4 with TRBJ2-5, with D possibly TRBD1 on 5 matching bases. The CDR3 is 14 amino acids. CDR1 SGHNT and CDR2 YYREEE come from the germline V gene (reference sequence). Trimming stripped 0 bases from V and 2 bases from J, with 8 bases between. The CDR3 DNA is TGTGCCAGCAGCTTGGGACAGTTACAAGAGACCCAGTACTTC. It yields the protein CASSLGQLQETQYF.

The chain employs TRBV30 and TRBJ2-5; D is unclear. V was clipped by 3 bases and J by 5 bases, with 10 bases between them. There are 12 residues in the CDR3. Germline V gene data show CDR1 as GTSNPN and CDR2 as SVGIG (reference sequence). The CDR3 here is CAWSTQGETQYF. The CDR3 coding sequence is TGTGCCTGGAGCACCCAAGGGGAGACCCAGTACTTC.

This clone was seen once. The chain is built from TRBV5-1 and TRBJ2-3, with D possibly being TRBD1 (6 bases). The CDR3 loop spans 16 amino acids. Germline loops: CDR1 SGHRS, CDR2 YFSETQ. Trimming shortened V by 4 bases and J by 0 bases, and 15 bases separated the two germline ends. The CDR3 sequence: CASSREPQGSTDTQYF. The CDR3 region has the DNA TGCGCCAGCAGCAGGGAACCACAGGGAAGCACAGATACGCAGTATTTT.

This chain joins TRBV18 and TRBJ1-2; D unresolved. Germline V CDR1 and CDR2: KGHSH, LQKENI. V dropped 2 bases and J dropped 4 bases, with 11 bases sitting between them. The CDR3 is made up of 14 amino acids. The CDR3 is CASSPTASGYGYTF. CDR3 DNA: TGTGCCAGCTCACCAACAGCGAGTGGCTATGGCTACACCTTC. Full variable domain (rest looked up from reference TRBV18 and TRBJ1-2): NAGVMQNPRHLVRRRGQEARLRCSPMKGHSHVYWYRQLPEEGLKFMVYLQKENIIDESGMPKERFSAEFPKEGPSILRIQQVVRGDSAAYFCASSPTASGYGYTFGSGTRLTVV.

V usage is TRBV9 and J usage is TRBJ2-3; 11 bases match TRBD2. The CDR3 covers 16 residues. Per the germline V gene, CDR1 is SGDLS and CDR2 is YYNGEE. The J segment lost 3 bases and the V segment lost 3 bases, leaving 6 bases of the junction unmatched. CDR3 region: CASSALTSGRTDTQYF. The CDR3 DNA reads as TGTGCCAGCAGCGCCCTTACTAGCGGGAGAACAGATACGCAGTATTTT.

This sequence joins TRBV19 and TRBJ1-2; no clear D. The V and J ends lost 7 bases and 3 bases respectively, with 9 bases between them. CDR3 length equals 12 residues. Germline V gene data show CDR1 as LNHDA and CDR2 as SQIVND (reference sequence). The CDR3 bases are TGTGCCAGTAACGATATGCACTATGGCTACACCTTC. It codes for CASNDMHYGYTF.

The V call is TRBV10-3, the J call TRBJ1-3; 7 bases fit TRBD1. V was pared by 0 bases and J by 3 bases, with 2 bases of the junction left unmatched. From germline, CDR1 is ENHRY and CDR2 SYGVKD. This CDR3 has 15 residues. CDR3 in DNA: TGTGCCATCAGTGAGTCAACAGGGGATGGAAACACCATATATTTT. It translates to CAISESTGDGNTIYF.

Comment on this clone: At one of its ends the junction is not consistent with the germline gene, which may arise from a read error. V is TRBV10-3 and J is TRBJ1-5, with a tentative D call TRBD1 (6 bases). Looked up from germline, CDR1 is ENHRY and CDR2 is SYGVKD. The CDR3 contains 14 residues. CDR3 residues: CASSVRGAIEAQHF. The CDR3 DNA sequence: TGTGCCAGCAGTGTTCGGGGGGCCATAGAAGCCCAGCATTTT.

This chain joins TRBV23-1 and TRBJ1-5; no reliable D call. TRBV23-1 is an open reading frame whose function is uncertain. The CDR3 covers 18 residues. V gave up 2 bases and J gave up 2 bases, with 19 bases separating them. The DNA of the CDR3 is TGCGCCAGCAGTCAACTACCGGAGGAGGGAGGCGGCAATCAGCCCCAGCATTTT. It translates to CASSQLPEEGGGNQPQHF.

V usage is TRBV28 and J usage is TRBJ1-2, with D possibly being TRBD1 (6 bases). With 6 bases removed from V and 5 bases from J, the gap between germline ends came to 13 bases. The V gene's germline CDR1 is MDHEN and CDR2 SYDVKM. This CDR3 is built from 13 residues. The DNA for the CDR3 is TGTGCCAGCAGACCGACAGGAGCTTATGGCTACACCTTC. This gives the protein CASRPTGAYGYTF.

Notes on this clone: The sample has other DNA sequences that encode this CDR3 too. The rearrangement uses TRBV25-1 and TRBJ1-1, with D perhaps matching TRBD1 (5 bases). Per the germline V gene, CDR1 is MGHDK and CDR2 is SYGVNS. The CDR3 is made up of 15 amino acids. The CDR3 loop reads CASRGDWGTNTEAFF. The DNA for the CDR3 is TGTGCTTCCAGAGGGGACTGGGGCACAAACACTGAAGCTTTCTTT.

CDR3 in amino acids: CASSPPSGGLGNEQFF. CDR3 DNA: TGTGCCAGCTCACCACCTAGCGGGGGACTTGGGAATGAGCAGTTCTTC. This sequence joins TRBV18 and TRBJ2-1; TRBD2 matches 9 bases. The CDR3 sequence is 16 residues long. V lost 0 bases and J lost 7; bases outside the gene matches: 7. Germline assignment: CDR1 KGHSH and CDR2 LQKENI.

This chain links TRBV29-1 with TRBJ1-3; TRBD1 might be the D (6 bases). V was cut by 5 bases and J by 0 bases, with 11 bases left in between. Looked up from germline, CDR1 is SQVTM and CDR2 is ANQGSEA. This CDR3 has 14 residues. The CDR3: CSVWDTNSGNTIYF. The CDR3, as DNA: TGCAGCGTTTGGGACACGAACTCTGGAAACACCATATATTTT.

V usage is TRBV14 and J usage is TRBJ2-7; D is unresolved. Germline loops: CDR1 SGHDN, CDR2 FVKESK. Trimming took 3 bases from V and 6 from J, leaving 9 bases between them. CDR3 length: 12 amino acids. Here the CDR3 reads CASSHGAGEQYF. CDR3 bases: TGTGCCAGCAGCCATGGAGCCGGCGAGCAGTACTTC.

This clone came up a few times. Additional DNA sequences in this sample encode the identical CDR3. The chain combines TRBV7-2 with TRBJ2-5, with TRBD1 matching 8 bases. Trimming cost V 3 bases and J 4 bases; bases outside gene matches: 1. The CDR3 covers 13 residues. CDR1 is SGHTA and CDR2 is FQGNSA in the germline V gene. CDR3 region: CASSFTGGETQYF. CDR3 DNA sequence: TGTGCCAGCAGCTTTACAGGGGGAGAGACCCAGTACTTC. Full variable domain (rest looked up from reference TRBV7-2 and TRBJ2-5): GAGVSQSPSNKVTEKGKDVELRCDPISGHTALYWYRQSLGQGLEFLIYFQGNSAPDKSGLPSDRFSAERTGGSVSTLTIQRTQQEDSAVYLCASSFTGGETQYFGPGTRLLVL.

The V and J genes are TRBV19 and TRBJ2-3; tentatively, D is TRBD1 or TRBD2 (5 bases each). CDR3 length: 14 residues. Trimming took 5 bases from V and 2 from J, leaving 11 bases between them. Germline V gene sequence: CDR1 LNHDA, CDR2 SQIVND (reference sequence). The CDR3 DNA reads as TGTGCCAGTAGTCTCCGGGACCCCACAGATACGCAGTATTTT. Residues: CASSLRDPTDTQYF.

This rearrangement joins TRBV5-1 to TRBJ1-4, with no clear D. Trimming removed 4 bases from V and 0 bases from J, with 10 bases in between. CDR1 and CDR2 from the germline V gene are SGHRS and YFSETQ. The CDR3 totals 15 residues. CDR3 sequence (DNA): TGCGCCAGCAGCCTCTCACCGGCAACTAATGAAAAACTGTTTTTT. Translated, it gives CASSLSPATNEKLFF.

The chain joins TRBV2 to TRBJ1-4; 7 bases align to TRBD1. CDR1 is SNHLY and CDR2 is FYNNEI in the germline V gene. The CDR3 has 16 residues. J was trimmed by 0 bases and V by 6 bases; bases with no gene match: 7. The CDR3 region has the DNA TGTGCCAGCAGGACTCTACAGGGGACAACTAATGAAAAACTGTTTTTT. Protein product: CASRTLQGTTNEKLFF.

The CDR3 nucleotides are TGTGCCAGCAGCCCTATGAGGGGGTCCGGTCAGCCCCAGCATTTT. It codes for CASSPMRGSGQPQHF. The chain carries TRBV6-5 and TRBJ1-5; D perhaps matches TRBD1 (6 bases). Germline V lookup: CDR1 MNHEY, CDR2 SVGAGI. V lost 6 bases to trimming and J lost 6 bases, with 18 bases between them. The CDR3 is made up of 15 amino acids.

The V call is TRBV7-8, the J call TRBJ1-2; D unresolved. Germline V gives CDR1 SGHVS, CDR2 FQNEAQ. The CDR3 totals 15 residues. V was trimmed by 1 base and J by 5 bases, leaving 14 bases between them. The CDR3 nucleotides are TGTGCCAGCAGCTTAGATAGCAGGCAGCCATATGGCTACACCTTC. Its translation: CASSLDSRQPYGYTF.

The chain couples TRBV7-2 to TRBJ1-5; D not certain. The CDR3 sequence is 15 residues long. CDR1 is SGHTA, CDR2 FQGNSA, per germline. V gave up 1 base and J gave up 0 bases, with 7 bases separating them. The CDR3 loop is CASSLVINSNQPQHF. In nucleotides, the CDR3 is TGTGCCAGCAGCTTAGTTATCAATAGCAATCAGCCCCAGCATTTT.

This chain joins TRBV30 and TRBJ1-6, with D tentatively TRBD1 (6 bases). The germline CDR1 and CDR2 sequences are GTSNPN and SVGIG (reference sequence). This CDR3 is built from 13 residues. V was cut by 4 bases and J by 10 bases, with 14 bases left in between. The CDR3 loop reads CAWNGDIGSPLHF. The CDR3 DNA reads as TGTGCCTGGAATGGGGACATAGGGTCACCCCTCCACTTT.

The rearrangement joins TRBV19 to TRBJ1-6; TRBD1 matches at 8 bases. Trimming removed 3 bases from V and 7 bases from J; junction bases left unmatched: 17. The CDR3 is 19 amino acids. The germline gives CDR1 LNHDA, CDR2 SQIVND (reference sequence). CDR3 nucleotide sequence: TGTGCCAGTAGTATTCAACCAGGAGGCGGGACAGGTCGAAATTCACCCCTCCACTTT. Protein: CASSIQPGGGTGRNSPLHF.